This T cell receptor (beta chain) is drawn from a study of technical replicates of blood from four donors. The trim removed 7 bases at V and 1 base at J, leaving 11 bases unmatched. This CDR3 has 17 residues. CDR1 and CDR2 from the germline V gene are SQVTM and ANQGSEA. Measured with immunoSEQ multiplex PCR; TCRdb has only the in-frame clones, and not every one. This table has under 95,000 clones, around 94% appearing once. Sequenced sample: T cells isolated from PBMCs. The receptor comes from a human donor in good health. The chain couples TRBV29-1 to TRBJ2-4; the match to TRBD2 covers 12 bases. The CDR3 DNA sequence: TGCAGCGCAGGGACTAGCGGGTGGGGTTCGGCCAAAAACATTCAGTACTTC. Its translation: CSAGTSGWGSAKNIQYF.